Shown below are 12 T cell receptor beta chains from a single sample sequenced in a study of blood T cell repertoires in COVID-19 (dated by TCRdb to 2018 to 2020). The method was the immunoSEQ multiplex PCR assay. TCRdb took over this immuneACCESS table, retaining in-frame rearrangements with V and J assigned. Such tables are incomplete; in checked studies, under half of the missing clones stem from an unresolved V gene, and the remainder is unexplained. This sample is represented by under 200,000 clones; more than 75% of them were singletons. The top ten clonotypes cover around 6% of the sample. Sequencing was carried out using peripheral blood. These receptors were obtained from a woman between 40 and 50 years old with COVID-19, enrolled during active disease.

The chain uses TRBV24-1 and TRBJ2-3, with D tentatively TRBD2 (6 bases). The CDR3 sequence is 15 residues long. Trimming removed 9 bases at V and 1 base at J, with 16 bases between. Germline CDR1 and CDR2: KGHDR and SFDVKD. CDR3 loop: CATSSPGGGTDTQYF. The CDR3 region has the DNA TGTGCCACCTCATCCCCCGGGGGAGGCACAGATACGCAGTATTTT.

In its sample, this clone was seen a few times. The J gene is TRBJ2-3, the V gene TRBV7-9; D is ambiguous. CDR3 size: 14 residues. Between the trimmed V and J ends, which lost 4 bases and 5 bases, there was a span of 13 bases. The V gene's germline CDR1 is SEHNR and CDR2 FQNEAQ (reference sequence). The CDR3 nucleotides read TGTGCCAGCAGCTACCCGGAGACCGGAGATACGCAGTATTTT. Translated: CASSYPETGDTQYF. Using reference TRBV7-9 and TRBJ2-3 for the parts outside the CDR3, the full variable domain is DTGVSQNPRHKITKRGQNVTFRCDPISEHNRLYWYRQTLGQGPEFLTYFQNEAQLEKSRLLSDRFSAERPKGSFSTLEIQRTEQGDSAMYLCASSYPETGDTQYFGPGTRLTVL.

This clone was observed a single time. The V call is TRBV28, the J call TRBJ2-3; 10 nucleotides agree with TRBD1. The germline V gene encodes CDR1 MDHEN and CDR2 SYDVKM. The CDR3 covers 18 residues. Trimming took 5 bases from V and 2 from J; bases not matched to a gene: 13. DNA for the CDR3: TGTGCCAGCAGTCCGTCCGGGACAGGGGTCGGATACACAGATACGCAGTATTTT. This encodes CASSPSGTGVGYTDTQYF. Drawing the rest from reference TRBV28 and TRBJ2-3, the complete variable domain is DVKVTQSSRYLVKRTGEKVFLECVQDMDHENMFWYRQDPGLGLRLIYFSYDVKMKEKGDIPEGYSVSREKKERFSLILESASTNQTSMYLCASSPSGTGVGYTDTQYFGPGTRLTVL.

The chain recombines TRBV5-1 with TRBJ1-5; perhaps TRBD1 as D (5 bases). The CDR3 extends over 13 amino acids. The ends were cut back, 5 bases at V and 5 bases at J, with 11 bases in the middle. From germline, CDR1 is SGHRS and CDR2 YFSETQ. CDR3 in amino acids: CASRAREDQPQHF. The DNA of the CDR3 is TGCGCCAGCAGAGCCAGGGAGGATCAGCCCCAGCATTTT.

This chain connects TRBV4-1 to TRBJ2-3; TRBD2 agrees at 8 bases. The trim removed 4 bases at V and 1 base at J, leaving 7 bases unmatched. Germline lookup yields CDR1 MGHRA and CDR2 YSYEKL. The CDR3 is made up of 16 amino acids. This CDR3 is CASSPPSSGGTDTQYF. The CDR3, as DNA: TGCGCCAGCAGCCCCCCTAGTAGCGGGGGCACAGATACGCAGTATTTT.

This chain uses TRBV6-4 with TRBJ1-1; D unclear. This CDR3 has 13 residues. Trimming cost V 4 bases and J 1 base, with 7 bases left between them. In germline, CDR1 is MRHNA, CDR2 SNTAGT. This CDR3 is CASSGNSNTEAFF. In nucleotides, the CDR3 is TGTGCCAGCAGTGGCAACTCGAACACTGAAGCTTTCTTT.

This clone was observed a handful of times. The chain carries TRBV20-1 and TRBJ1-2; D call uncertain. Trimming took off 3 bases at V and 4 bases at J, with 6 bases between the two ends. The CDR3 covers 11 residues. Germline V gives CDR1 DFQATT, CDR2 SNEGSKA (reference sequence). The CDR3 reads CSASSSYGYTF. In DNA, the CDR3 is TGCAGTGCTAGTTCCAGCTATGGCTACACCTTC.

The chain employs TRBV7-9 and TRBJ2-7; no clear D gene. Trimming left V 1 base short and J 7 bases short, with 14 bases between. Germline CDR1 reads SEHNR; CDR2 reads FQNEAQ (reference sequence). The CDR3 is 14 amino acids. The CDR3 bases are TGTGCCAGCAGCTTAGTTACCGAGTTTTTAGAGCAGTACTTC. It translates to CASSLVTEFLEQYF.

The chain is built from TRBV11-2 and TRBJ2-1; perhaps D is TRBD1 or TRBD2 (5 bases each). V lost 10 bases, J lost 4 bases, and 11 bases lay in between. The CDR3 sequence is 12 residues long. Germline V CDR1 and CDR2: SGHAT, FQNNGV. CDR3 in amino acids: CATRELYNEQFF. The CDR3 DNA sequence: TGTGCCACCAGGGAGCTATACAATGAGCAGTTCTTC.

This chain joins TRBV29-1 and TRBJ2-3; 8 positions match TRBD2. The CDR3 length is 15 residues. Germline V lookup: CDR1 SQVTM, CDR2 ANQGSEA. After removal of 5 bases from V and 3 bases from J, the junction contained 10 bases not matched to a gene. The CDR3 region has the DNA TGCAGCGTTAACGGGGGGGCGCGGGGAACAGATACGCAGTATTTT. It codes for CSVNGGARGTDTQYF.

This sequence joins TRBV12-5 and TRBJ1-5; TRBD1 is a possible D gene (5 bases). CDR1 is LGHNT, CDR2 FRNRAP, per germline. The CDR3 consists of 13 residues. V gave up 7 bases and J gave up 5 bases, with 12 bases separating them. Written as DNA, the CDR3 is TGTGCTAGTGCCTTGGGGGGGGATCAGCCCCAGCATTTT. It encodes CASALGGDQPQHF.

The V gene is TRBV6-5, the J gene TRBJ2-2; D call uncertain. CDR3 length equals 14 residues. Germline CDR1 MNHEY, CDR2 SVGAGI. The ends were cut back, 5 bases at V and 5 bases at J, with 12 bases in the middle. The CDR3 reads CASSQTVLTGELFF. CDR3 coding DNA: TGTGCCAGCAGTCAAACGGTCCTTACCGGGGAGCTGTTTTTT.